Sequencing of this T cell receptor (beta chain) was carried out in a study of T cell changes during pregnancy in multiple sclerosis. Clones were read by immunoSEQ multiplex PCR, and TCRdb kept only the in-frame ones, dropping some. The repertoire holds approximately 44,000 clones, with 75% to 95% as singletons. The CDR3 totals 13 residues. V lost 2 bases and J 8 bases, leaving 12 bases between the germline ends. Per germline, CDR1 ENHRY and CDR2 SYGVKD. Sequencing was performed on CD4+ T cells from peripheral blood mononuclear cells, taken before pregnancy. The rearrangement links TRBV10-3 to TRBJ1-2; D ambiguous. The TCR sequence derives from a female donor with multiple sclerosis, enrolled in a pregnancy study. The CDR3 spells CAISEEVGGGYTF. The CDR3 DNA reads as TGTGCCATCAGTGAGGAGGTGGGAGGCGGCTACACCTTC.